Below, 31 T cell receptor beta chains from the same sample are listed, as sequenced in a study of CD8+ T cells in alopecia areata. As the sequencing template, cDNA was produced by extracting RNA and reverse transcribing it. Sequencing used immunoSEQ multiplex PCR; TCRdb keeps in-frame clones, though not all of them. The data show 150,000 or so clones, approximately 50% seen once. The specimen sequenced was CD4+ T cells sorted from blood. Receptors originate from a human donor with alopecia areata.

Only a few counts were recorded for this clone. The V call is TRBV7-2, the J call TRBJ2-1; 14 bases map to TRBD2. Trimming cost V 5 bases and J 7 bases; bases outside gene matches: 10. The CDR3 totals 17 residues. CDR1 is SGHTA and CDR2 is FQGNSA in the germline V gene. For the CDR3, the DNA is TGTGCCAGCAGCCAGGGGGGACTAGCGGGAGCTATAAATGAGCAGTTCTTC. This translates into CASSQGGLAGAINEQFF.

The V call is TRBV4-2, the J call TRBJ2-4; 15 nucleotides align to TRBD2. Per germline, CDR1 LGHNA and CDR2 YNFKEQ. Unmatched junction bases numbered 7, after V lost 0 bases and J lost 1 base. This CDR3 has 20 residues. CDR3 sequence reads: CASSQEPGLAGGRAKNIQYF. CDR3 coding DNA: TGTGCCAGCAGCCAAGAGCCTGGACTAGCGGGAGGGCGGGCCAAAAACATTCAGTACTTC.

This clone has just a few counts. Other DNA sequences in this sample translate to the same CDR3. This chain links TRBV5-1 with TRBJ2-3; no firm D call. Trimming removed 0 bases from V and 4 bases from J, with 6 bases in between. The CDR3 is 13 residues long. CDR1 SGHRS and CDR2 YFSETQ come from the germline V gene. The CDR3 region is CASSLGDADTQYF. DNA of the CDR3: TGCGCCAGCAGCTTGGGAGACGCAGATACGCAGTATTTT.

This clone was picked up one time. DNA for the CDR3: TGCGCCAGCAGCCTACAGGGAGCCTACGAGCAGTACTTC. Translation gives CASSLQGAYEQYF. The chain couples TRBV5-1 to TRBJ2-7; perhaps TRBD1 as D (6 bases). From germline, CDR1 is SGHRS and CDR2 YFSETQ. Trimming shortened V by 4 bases and J by 2 bases, and 10 bases separated the two germline ends. The CDR3 length is 13 residues.

V and J are TRBV29-1 and TRBJ2-1; 10 positions match TRBD2. V was clipped by 7 bases and J by 10 bases; unmatched bases: 7. Germline V gives CDR1 SQVTM, CDR2 ANQGSEA. The CDR3 consists of 12 residues. Here the CDR3 DNA reads TGCAGCGGGACTACTAGCGGGAACGAGCAGTTCTTC. Encoded protein: CSGTTSGNEQFF.

CDR3 loop: CASSSGLTSDEQYF. The DNA for the CDR3 is TGCGCCAGCAGCTCGGGGCTCACTAGTGACGAGCAGTACTTC. The chain uses TRBV5-1 and TRBJ2-7; possibly TRBD1 or TRBD2 for D (5 bases each). The CDR3 contains 14 residues. Germline V gene lookup returns CDR1 SGHRS and CDR2 YFSETQ. Trimming shortened V by 3 bases and J by 5 bases, and 15 bases separated the two germline ends. Looking up the rest from reference TRBV5-1 and TRBJ2-7 gives the full variable domain: KAGVTQTPRYLIKTRGQQVTLSCSPISGHRSVSWYQQTPGQGLQFLFEYFSETQRNKGNFPGRFSGRQFSNSRSEMNVSTLELGDSALYLCASSSGLTSDEQYFGPGTRLTVT.

The rearrangement joins TRBV29-1 to TRBJ2-3, with D hard to call. The germline gives CDR1 SQVTM, CDR2 ANQGSEA. The CDR3 covers 13 residues. V lost 3 bases and J lost 2, with 9 bases in between. CDR3 residues: CSVDSLYTDTQYF. CDR3 nucleotides: TGCAGCGTTGATTCTTTGTACACAGATACGCAGTATTTT.

This clone was counted a few times. The V call is TRBV19, the J call TRBJ1-1; the D is unclear. This CDR3 region has 13 residues. CDR1 and CDR2 (germline): LNHDA, SQIVND (reference sequence). The V end lost 6 bases, the J end lost 5 bases, and 13 bases lay between the germline ends. The CDR3 region has the DNA TGTGCCAGTAGCCTTCAAACAGAGACTGAAGCTTTCTTT. Translation: CASSLQTETEAFF.

There are a few counts of this clone. The chain couples TRBV28 to TRBJ2-3; D is unclear. Deletions cut 6 bases from V and 10 bases from J, with 17 bases between. The germline CDR1 and CDR2 sequences are MDHEN and SYDVKM. The CDR3 runs to 13 residues. The CDR3 bases are TGTGCCAGCAGCCCTCCGATGTCTCCTCCGCAGTATTTT. Translating gives CASSPPMSPPQYF.

This clone has a handful of counts. The chain carries TRBV19 and TRBJ1-1; D possibly corresponds to TRBD1 (6 bases). Germline CDR1 and CDR2: LNHDA and SQIVND (reference sequence). The CDR3 has 15 residues. Trimming cost V 3 bases and J 6 bases, with 17 bases left between them. CDR3 sequence (DNA): TGTGCCAGTAGTATTGGTGGGGGCGTCCGAGCTGAAGCTTTCTTT. Residues: CASSIGGGVRAEAFF.

The table lists this clone with a few counts. CDR3 amino acids: CASSLSDSYEQYF. Written as DNA, the CDR3 is TGTGCCAGCAGTTTGTCGGACAGCTACGAGCAGTACTTC. The chain uses TRBV28 and TRBJ2-7, with D possibly TRBD1 on 6 matching bases. Trimming took 3 bases from V and 3 from J, leaving 9 bases between them. The CDR3 loop spans 13 amino acids. CDR1 MDHEN and CDR2 SYDVKM come from the germline V gene.

The V gene is TRBV6-5, the J gene TRBJ2-5; D is undetermined. CDR3 size: 15 residues. Trimming removed 6 bases from V and 7 bases from J, with 21 bases in between. CDR1 is MNHEY, CDR2 SVGAGI, per germline. CDR3 residues: CASSFPSPGGVTQYF. Written as DNA, the CDR3 is TGTGCCAGCAGCTTCCCCTCTCCTGGTGGGGTGACCCAGTACTTC.

This clone was counted only a few times. J is TRBJ2-6 and V is TRBV19; D is unclear. The V end was cut by 6 bases, the J end by 7 bases, with 7 bases between. In germline, CDR1 is LNHDA, CDR2 SQIVND (reference sequence). This CDR3 contains 12 residues. The CDR3 is CASSPRANVLTF. CDR3 coding DNA: TGTGCCAGTAGCCCACGAGCCAACGTCCTGACTTTC.

The chain employs TRBV29-1 and TRBJ2-5; 13 nucleotides align to TRBD2. V trimming: 7 bases; J trimming: 5 bases; junction bases outside the gene matches: 19. The CDR3 is 18 residues long. From germline, CDR1 is SQVTM and CDR2 ANQGSEA. CDR3 protein: CSARRGLAGSGVWETQYF. DNA of the CDR3: TGCAGCGCCCGGAGGGGACTAGCGGGATCAGGGGTGTGGGAGACCCAGTACTTC.

V and J are TRBV27 and TRBJ2-3; 11 bases are shared with TRBD2. Trimming removed 5 bases from V and 4 bases from J; junction bases left unmatched: 5. The CDR3 totals 15 residues. Per germline, CDR1 MNHEY and CDR2 SMNVEV (reference sequence). CDR3 protein: CASSLTSGRSDTQYF. CDR3 nucleotides: TGTGCCAGCAGTCTAACTAGCGGGAGATCAGATACGCAGTATTTT.

The chain uses TRBV30 and TRBJ2-1, with D maybe TRBD1 (6 bases). The CDR3 sequence is 12 residues long. Germline V CDR1 and CDR2: GTSNPN, SVGIG (reference sequence). V was cut by 5 bases and J by 4 bases, with 9 bases left in between. Written as DNA, the CDR3 is TGTGCCTGGGGCACAGGGTACAATGAGCAGTTCTTC. Protein sequence: CAWGTGYNEQFF.

The rearrangement uses TRBV27 and TRBJ2-7; D is possibly TRBD1 (6 bases). Trimming cost V 3 bases and J 1 base, with 13 bases left between them. The CDR3 is made up of 15 amino acids. CDR1 and CDR2 from the germline V gene are MNHEY and SMNVEV (reference sequence). CDR3 in DNA: TGTGCCAGCAGTTTTTCCGGGACAAATTCCTACGAGCAGTACTTC. It encodes CASSFSGTNSYEQYF.

This clone was detected a few times. The V call is TRBV4-2, the J call TRBJ2-3; 9 bases line up with TRBD2. The CDR3 consists of 16 residues. The J segment lost 0 bases and the V segment lost 3 bases, leaving 4 bases of the junction unmatched. Germline-derived CDR1 and CDR2 are LGHNA and YNFKEQ. CDR3 sequence reads: CASSQLLAGSTDTQYF. The CDR3 nucleotides are TGTGCCAGCAGCCAGCTCCTAGCGGGGAGCACAGATACGCAGTATTTT.

V and J are TRBV7-9 and TRBJ1-1; D gene unclear. The germline V and J ends were trimmed by 5 bases and 4 bases, with 5 bases remaining between them. Germline V gene data show CDR1 as SEHNR and CDR2 as FQNEAQ (reference sequence). This CDR3 comprises 11 residues. CDR3 bases: TGTGCCAGCAGCGCGTTCACTGAAGCTTTCTTT. Encoded protein: CASSAFTEAFF.

The rearrangement uses TRBV27 and TRBJ2-7; 8 bases are shared with TRBD1. The CDR3 runs 12 residues. Germline CDR1 reads MNHEY; CDR2 reads SMNVEV (reference sequence). Trimming cost V 6 bases and J 6 bases; bases outside gene matches: 4. In DNA, the CDR3 is TGTGCCAGCAGCCACGACAGGGGCGAGCAGTACTTC. Protein product: CASSHDRGEQYF.

The rearrangement links TRBV7-2 to TRBJ2-7, with D perhaps TRBD2 (6 bases). The CDR3 totals 14 residues. Germline CDR1 is SGHTA and CDR2 is FQGNSA. V was shortened by 7 bases and J by 3 bases, with 16 bases between the two germline ends. CDR3 region: CASTPAGRLYEQYF. Written as DNA, the CDR3 is TGTGCCAGCACCCCGGCGGGGAGACTCTACGAGCAGTACTTC.

The CDR3 DNA reads as TGCAGCGGAAAAAGGGAGGGGAGCACAGATACGCAGTATTTT. Amino acids: CSGKREGSTDTQYF. The chain combines TRBV29-1 with TRBJ2-3, with 7 bases matching TRBD2. Per the germline V gene, CDR1 is SQVTM and CDR2 is ANQGSEA. CDR3 length: 14 amino acids. Germline trimming cut 7 bases from V and 0 bases from J; bases unmatched to any gene: 7.

V usage is TRBV30 and J usage is TRBJ2-7; weak D call: TRBD2 (6 bases). The CDR3 is made up of 11 amino acids. The ends were cut back, 8 bases at V and 5 bases at J, with 13 bases in the middle. The germline V gene encodes CDR1 GTSNPN and CDR2 SVGIG (reference sequence). The DNA for the CDR3 is TGTGCCCGAGGGAGGTCCCACGAGCAGTACTTC. Amino acids: CARGRSHEQYF.

This clone showed up just a few times. The chain employs TRBV28 and TRBJ1-5, with TRBD1 identical over 7 bases. The junction had 7 bases not matched to a gene; V was cut back by 5 bases and J by 3 bases. There are 15 residues in the CDR3. The V gene's germline CDR1 is MDHEN and CDR2 SYDVKM. The CDR3 spells CASSDLDRVNQPQHF. CDR3 sequence (DNA): TGTGCCAGCAGTGATCTTGACAGGGTCAATCAGCCCCAGCATTTT.

The chain joins TRBV2 to TRBJ2-6; TRBD1 is a possible D gene (5 bases). This CDR3 comprises 15 residues. The V and J ends lost 8 bases and 4 bases respectively, with 15 bases between them. CDR1 SNHLY and CDR2 FYNNEI come from the germline V gene. CDR3 bases: TGTGCCAGCGCCCCACCAGGGTACGGGGCCAACGTCCTGACTTTC. Protein: CASAPPGYGANVLTF.

This clone showed up just a few times. This rearrangement joins TRBV18 to TRBJ2-3; no definite D call. The germline CDR1 and CDR2 sequences are KGHSH and LQKENI. V lost 0 bases to trimming and J lost 4 bases, with 5 bases between them. This CDR3 spans 13 amino acids. The CDR3 sequence: CASSPPWADTQYF. The CDR3 coding sequence is TGTGCCAGCTCACCACCGTGGGCAGATACGCAGTATTTT.

The chain employs TRBV29-1 and TRBJ2-1, with D perhaps matching TRBD2 (5 bases). The CDR3 runs 11 residues. Germline V CDR1 and CDR2: SQVTM, ANQGSEA. V was shortened by 7 bases and J by 8 bases, with 12 bases between the two germline ends. For the CDR3, the DNA is TGCAGCGCCGGGTTCGGGGATGAGCAGTTCTTC. As protein: CSAGFGDEQFF.

This clone was counted once. The rearrangement joins TRBV7-2 to TRBJ2-3, with D uncertain. The CDR3 loop spans 14 amino acids. Germline V gives CDR1 SGHTA, CDR2 FQGNSA. Trimming left V 0 bases short and J 0 bases short, with 4 bases between. CDR3 amino acids: CASSLALSTDTQYF. In DNA, the CDR3 is TGTGCCAGCAGCTTAGCCTTGAGCACAGATACGCAGTATTTT.

This clone was counted between two and nine times. The chain joins TRBV7-2 to TRBJ1-2; tentatively, D is TRBD1 (5 bases). The CDR3 spans 13 residues. Trimming stripped 1 base from V and 6 bases from J, with 9 bases between. In germline, CDR1 is SGHTA, CDR2 FQGNSA. The CDR3 DNA reads TGTGCCAGCAGCTTAGGCAGGGAGGATGGCTACACCTTC. It specifies CASSLGREDGYTF.

V is TRBV29-1 and J is TRBJ2-3; 8 nucleotides match TRBD2. V shed 7 bases and J 5 bases; nucleotides not matched to a gene: 11. Germline V gene lookup returns CDR1 SQVTM and CDR2 ANQGSEA. There are 14 residues in the CDR3. In DNA form, the CDR3 reads TGCAGCGCGGAAGGAGCGGGAGTCGTAGATACGCAGTATTTT. Translation gives CSAEGAGVVDTQYF.

V is TRBV30 and J is TRBJ1-2, with D perhaps matching TRBD1 (6 bases). With 4 bases removed from V and 4 bases from J, the gap between germline ends came to 10 bases. CDR1 is GTSNPN, CDR2 SVGIG, per germline (reference sequence). This CDR3 comprises 12 residues. The CDR3 spells CAWTRTAYGYTF. CDR3 DNA sequence: TGTGCCTGGACTCGGACAGCCTATGGCTACACCTTC.